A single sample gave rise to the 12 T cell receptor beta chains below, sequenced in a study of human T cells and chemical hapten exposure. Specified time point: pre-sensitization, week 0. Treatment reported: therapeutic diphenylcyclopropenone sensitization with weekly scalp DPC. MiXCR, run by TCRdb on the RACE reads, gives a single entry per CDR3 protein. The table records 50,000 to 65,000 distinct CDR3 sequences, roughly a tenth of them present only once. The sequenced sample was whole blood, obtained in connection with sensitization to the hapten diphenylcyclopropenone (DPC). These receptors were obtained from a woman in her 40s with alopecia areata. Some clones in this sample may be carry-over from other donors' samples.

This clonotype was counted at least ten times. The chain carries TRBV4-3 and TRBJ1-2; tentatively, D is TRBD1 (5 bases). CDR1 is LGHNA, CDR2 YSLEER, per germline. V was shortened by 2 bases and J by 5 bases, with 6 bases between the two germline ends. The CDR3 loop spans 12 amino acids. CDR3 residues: CASSQQGYGYTF. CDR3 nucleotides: TGCGCCAGCAGCCAACAGGGTTATGGCTACACCTTC.

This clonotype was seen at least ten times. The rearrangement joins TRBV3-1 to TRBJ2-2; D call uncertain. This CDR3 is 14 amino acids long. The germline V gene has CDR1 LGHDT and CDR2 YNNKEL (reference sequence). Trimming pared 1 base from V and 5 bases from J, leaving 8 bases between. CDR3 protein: CASSQGASTGELFF. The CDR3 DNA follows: TGTGCCAGCAGCCAAGGGGCGTCGACCGGGGAGCTGTTTTTT. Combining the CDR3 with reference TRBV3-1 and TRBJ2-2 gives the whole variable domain DTAVSQTPKYLVTQMGNDKSIKCEQNLGHDTMYWYKQDSKKFLKIMFSYNNKELIINETVPNRFSPKSPDKAHLNLHINSLELGDSAVYFCASSQGASTGELFFGEGSRLTVL.

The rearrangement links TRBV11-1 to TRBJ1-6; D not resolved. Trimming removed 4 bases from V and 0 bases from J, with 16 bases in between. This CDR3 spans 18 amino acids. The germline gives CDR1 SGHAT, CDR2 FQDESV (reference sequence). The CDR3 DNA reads TGTGCCAGCAGCTCCCCGGGGAGGACCAGCTCCTATAATTCACCCCTCCACTTT. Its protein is CASSSPGRTSSYNSPLHF.

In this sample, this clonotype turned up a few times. The CDR3 sequence is CASTPWGTDTEAFF. As DNA, the CDR3 is TGTGCCAGCACCCCGTGGGGGACGGACACTGAAGCTTTCTTT. The J gene is TRBJ1-1, the V gene TRBV9, with a possible D match to TRBD1 (5 bases). V shed 6 bases and J shed 3 bases, with 15 bases lying between them. The CDR3 spans 14 residues. Germline assignment: CDR1 SGDLS and CDR2 YYNGEE.

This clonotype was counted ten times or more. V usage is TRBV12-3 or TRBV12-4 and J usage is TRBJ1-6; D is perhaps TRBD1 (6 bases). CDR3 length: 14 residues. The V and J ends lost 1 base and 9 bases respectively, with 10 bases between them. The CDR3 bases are TGTGCCAGCAGTTTAGGCAGGGGAACTTCACCCCTCCACTTT. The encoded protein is CASSLGRGTSPLHF.

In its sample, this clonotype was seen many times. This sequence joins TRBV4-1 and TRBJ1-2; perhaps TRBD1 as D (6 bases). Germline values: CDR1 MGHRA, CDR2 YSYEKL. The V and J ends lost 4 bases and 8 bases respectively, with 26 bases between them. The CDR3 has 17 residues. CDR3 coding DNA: TGCGCCAGCAGCCTCCCTTTCACAGGGAGATCAGTTCACGGCTACACCTTC. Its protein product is CASSLPFTGRSVHGYTF.

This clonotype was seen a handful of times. CDR3 loop: CSAGQGDTEAFF. CDR3 bases: TGCAGTGCTGGACAGGGGGACACTGAAGCTTTCTTT. J is TRBJ1-1 and V is TRBV20-1; 10 bases agree with TRBD1. Trimming cost V 5 bases and J 3 bases; bases outside gene matches: 0. Germline V gene lookup returns CDR1 DFQATT and CDR2 SNEGSKA (reference sequence). CDR3 length: 12 amino acids.

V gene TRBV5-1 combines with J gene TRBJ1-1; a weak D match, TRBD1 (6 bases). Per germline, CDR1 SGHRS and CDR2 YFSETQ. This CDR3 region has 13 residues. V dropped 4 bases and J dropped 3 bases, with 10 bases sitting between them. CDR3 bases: TGCGCCAGCAGCCCTAACAGGGACACTGAAGCTTTCTTT. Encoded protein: CASSPNRDTEAFF. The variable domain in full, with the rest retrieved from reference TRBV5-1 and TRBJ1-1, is KAGVTQTPRYLIKTRGQQVTLSCSPISGHRSVSWYQQTPGQGLQFLFEYFSETQRNKGNFPGRFSGRQFSNSRSEMNVSTLELGDSALYLCASSPNRDTEAFFGQGTRLTVV.

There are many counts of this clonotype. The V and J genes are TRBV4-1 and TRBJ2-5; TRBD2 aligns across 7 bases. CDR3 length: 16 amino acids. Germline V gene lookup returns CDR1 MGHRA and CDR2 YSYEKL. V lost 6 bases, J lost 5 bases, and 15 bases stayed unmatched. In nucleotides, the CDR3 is TGCGCCAGCAGGGGAATCCAGTGGGGGGGTAGGGAGACCCAGTACTTC. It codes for CASRGIQWGGRETQYF.

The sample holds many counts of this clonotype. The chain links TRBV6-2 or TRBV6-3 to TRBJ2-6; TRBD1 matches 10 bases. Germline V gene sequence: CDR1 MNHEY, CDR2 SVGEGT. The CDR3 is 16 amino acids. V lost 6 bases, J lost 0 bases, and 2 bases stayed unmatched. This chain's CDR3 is CASRRTGGSGANVLTF. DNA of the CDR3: TGTGCCAGCAGGAGGACAGGGGGCTCTGGGGCCAACGTCCTGACTTTC.

CDR3 DNA: TGTGCCAGCAGCTATAGCGGGGGGGCCATTGAGCAGTTCTTC. Its protein product is CASSYSGGAIEQFF. The genes are TRBV27 and TRBJ2-1, with 11 bases fitting TRBD2. The CDR3 is 14 residues long. From germline, CDR1 is MNHEY and CDR2 SMNVEV (reference sequence). V lost 6 bases to trimming and J lost 9 bases; unmatched junction nucleotides: 7.

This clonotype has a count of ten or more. Here the CDR3 reads CASSLAPLSIHEQYF. The DNA for the CDR3 is TGTGCCAGCAGCTTAGCGCCCCTCAGCATCCACGAGCAGTACTTC. The V gene is TRBV7-9, the J gene TRBJ2-7; D is unresolved. Trimming took 0 bases from V and 5 from J, leaving 14 bases between them. This CDR3 spans 15 amino acids. In germline, CDR1 is SEHNR, CDR2 FQNEAQ (reference sequence).